A selection of T cell receptor beta chains follows, all from one sample in a study of shared clonotypes between healthy human individuals. Produced via immunoSEQ multiplex PCR; TCRdb's table is partial and in-frame only. This sample has around 2.1 million clones; roughly 91% occur once, and the top ten carry about 1.8%. The sample taken for sequencing was naive CD8+ T cells from PBMCs. Source of these receptors: a man between 18 and 35 years old in good health. Some clones in this sample may be carry-over from other donors' samples. Each CDR3 is given with its conserved first and last residue. The D gene is left open where the match is weak. A row's size may be missing; if present it is once, few, many or a size class.

13 . TRBJ1-1 TRBV28 . TGTGCCAGCAGTTTAGCAGTGAACACTGAAGCTTTCTTT CASSLAVNTEAFF
14 . TRBJ2-7 TRBV4-3 . TGCGCCAGCAGCCAAGGCGGTAAGGGATACGAGCAGTACTTC CASSQGGKGYEQYF
15 . TRBJ2-7 TRBV27 . TGTGCCAGCAGTTTATCCTCAGGGGCCCTCTACGAGCAGTACTTC CASSLSSGALYEQYF
14 TRBD1 TRBJ2-7 TRBV27 once TGTGCCAGCAGTTCCCTAGGACAGGGCGTAGAGCAGTACTTC CASSSLGQGVEQYF
14 . TRBJ2-7 TRBV7-9 . TGTGCCAGCAGCGCCACTTTTGTTCCCTACGAGCAGTACTTC CASSATFVPYEQYF
17 . TRBJ2-5 TRBV7-7 . TGTGCCAGCAGCTTATCCGTCGAGGGGGGGCGAGGAGAGACCCAGTACTTC CASSLSVEGGRGETQYF
13 . TRBJ2-7 TRBV27 . TGTGCCAGCGCCCAGGGGCTCTCCTACGAGCAGTACTTC CASAQGLSYEQYF
14 . TRBJ1-1 TRBV6-5 . TGTGCCAGCAGCCCCGGTAGTGGGGGAACTGAAGCTTTCTTT CASSPGSGGTEAFF
17 TRBD2 TRBJ2-1 TRBV4-1 . TGCGCCAGCAGCCAACAACCCGGACTAGCGGGAGGCAATGAGCAGTTCTTC CASSQQPGLAGGNEQFF
16 TRBD2 TRBJ2-3 TRBV9 . TGTGCCAGCGGCGGGAGAGCGGGAGTTCGGGCTGATACGCAGTATTTT CASGGRAGVRADTQYF
14 . TRBJ1-2 TRBV7-9 . TGTGCCAGCAGCTTTGCCGGGACTAACTATGGCTACACCTTC CASSFAGTNYGYTF
16 TRBD1 TRBJ2-7 TRBV27 once TGTGCCAGCAGTTTAAGTTTTCGACAGGGAATCTACGAGCAGTACTTC CASSLSFRQGIYEQYF
15 . TRBJ1-1 TRBV4-1 few TGCGCCAGCAGCCCTCGTGGAGGGGCTAACACTGAAGCTTTCTTT CASSPRGGANTEAFF
14 TRBD1 TRBJ2-3 TRBV7-7 . TGTGCCAGCAGCTTATCGACAGGGCGAGATACGCAGTATTTT CASSLSTGRDTQYF